This T cell receptor beta chain was identified in a study of blood T cells in healthy people across ages (dated by TCRdb to the mid-2010s). For the study in its entirety: In model experiments, roughly one uniquely barcoded TCR beta cDNA molecule per two T cells was captured by template switching. The donors were divided into four age groups: young (average approximately 17 years), middle-aged (roughly 42), aged (about 60) and long-lived (about 84). To track age-related changes in TCR beta repertoire diversity, the study relied on deep sequencing normalized with unique cDNA molecular identifiers. Donors of different ages were randomly distributed across sequencing lanes to avoid experimental bias. Two additional independent replicas of 1 million unique cDNA reads from the same blood draw were analyzed for two donors (one aged 18 to 30 and one aged 80 or older). Broad study findings and their caveats: Estimates of total diversity based on one million sequenced T cells were regarded as lower bounds and as underestimates. The long-lived group showed more naive CD4+ T cells, fewer expanded clones and increased TCR diversity than the aged group, suggesting age selection. The CMV infection status of donors was not known, potentially confounding age-related changes in expanded clonotypes. As age increased, observed TCR beta diversity per million T cells dropped in a roughly linear way, and a significant reduction was already evident by age 40. A strong correlation was found between observed TCR beta diversity and the percentage of naive T cells measured by flow cytometry. Because profiling used bulk unsorted PBMCs, naive and antigen-experienced compartments could not be compared conclusively.

In the case of this clonotype: It has no known antigen specificity. No base quality information exists; no much larger clone differs at one position.

The roughly 38 donors, aged 6 to 90 years, were systemically healthy Caucasian individuals from Russia. Ten milliliters of peripheral blood were drawn from each donor into EDTA-treated Vacutainer tubes. Ficoll-Paque density-gradient centrifugation was used to isolate PBMCs, with at least 6.5 million obtained per sample. Total RNA, at least 6 micrograms per sample, was extracted from PBMCs with Trizol reagent. For every donor, an aliquot of PBMCs went through flow cytometry to measure the percentages of naive CD45RAhigh/CD27high T cells. Reading the germline V gene (reference sequence) gives CDR1 MNHNY and CDR2 SVGAGI. V and J are trimmed by 2 bases and 0 bases, and the gene matches miss 3 bases of the junction. The cysteine opens and the phenylalanine closes a CDR3 of 15 amino acids. The entry retains the CDR3 DNA only, 45 bases that are in frame from base 1. The method was 5' RACE. The sequencer was an Illumina HiSeq 2500. A second PCR of 7 to 11 cycles was performed with a sample-barcoded 5' primer and a J-beta primer mix. A unique molecular identifier was introduced onto each TCR beta cDNA molecule by a template-switch 5' adaptor carrying 12 random nucleotides. Each sample yielded at least 2.5 million CDR3-containing paired-end reads. First-strand cDNA was synthesized from all RNA with the Mint cDNA synthesis kit, primed by a TRBC-specific oligonucleotide. All cDNA was treated with uracil-DNA glycosylase and then went through a first 18-cycle PCR with the universal primers M1SS and BC2_uni_R. The authors processed their data as follows. For normalization, 1 million high-quality reads were randomly selected from each sample, with every read carrying a distinct molecular identifier. Instead of being binned into consensus sequences, reads with shared molecular identifiers were discarded. CDR3 identification, clonotype clustering and error correction used MiTCR with a Q25 quality threshold and the strictest error-elimination algorithm. A nonparametric unseen species model using Euler transformation provided a lower-bound estimate of total TCR beta diversity. TCRdb reanalyzed the raw reads on its own, using fastp at Q25 for trimming and MiXCR for clone calling, and kept in-frame beta chains. Rows merge per CDR3 protein into single entries with the most common DNA and genes. None of the V and J calls come from the authors' own analysis; TCRdb made them. This sample comprises around 800,000 distinct CDR3 sequences, more than 40% of them detected only once. About a fifth of the sample goes to the ten largest clones.

The sequence was collected from a man in his 60s in good health. The rearranged segments are TRBV6-6 and TRBJ1-1, with 7 bases aligning to TRBD1. The source material was blood. The DNA sequence follows: TGTGCCAGCAGTTACCTACAGGGGATGAACACTGAAGCTTTCTTT. Translated, it reads CASSYLQGMNTEAFF.